Listed below are T cell receptor beta chains from one sample, sequenced in a study of early T cells in non-severe SARS-CoV-2 infection. TCRdb redid the calling of the 5' RACE reads with MiXCR, one entry per CDR3 protein. Among nearly 110,000 distinct CDR3 sequences listed, 11% were seen once. Sequenced input: whole blood. The receptors shown here come from an adult who was a healthcare worker with PCR-confirmed SARS-CoV-2 infection or an uninfected control (not recorded which). Each CDR3 is given with its conserved first and last residue. A D gene is named only where the DNA matches it firmly. A clone size is listed for some rows: how often the clone was seen (once, few, many), or a class if it is expanded.

TRBV12-3/TRBV12-4	NA	TRBJ2-2	few	CASSLSRAEGELFF	TGTGCCAGCAGTTTATCTCGGGCGGAGGGGGAGCTGTTTTTT
TRBV6-6	TRBD2	TRBJ2-5	NA	CASSQRLARETQYF	TGTGCCAGCAGCCAAAGACTAGCTAGGGAGACCCAGTACTTC
TRBV7-9	NA	TRBJ2-2	many	CASSLAFGVANTGELFF	TGTGCCAGCAGCTTAGCTTTCGGAGTGGCGAACACCGGGGAGCTGTTTTTT
TRBV28	NA	TRBJ2-1	many	CASTPQGGRQFF	TGTGCCAGCACACCACAGGGAGGAAGACAGTTCTTC
TRBV4-3	NA	TRBJ2-2	many	CASRELLNTGELFF	TGCGCCAGCAGAGAACTCCTGAACACCGGGGAGCTGTTTTTT
TRBV4-1	TRBD1	TRBJ1-1	many	CASSQEGQAPTEAFF	TGCGCCAGCAGCCAAGAGGGACAGGCCCCCACTGAAGCTTTCTTT
TRBV5-1	NA	TRBJ1-1	NA	CASSFQGLSVTEAFF	TGCGCCAGCAGCTTTCAGGGTCTAAGTGTGACTGAAGCTTTCTTT
TRBV12-3/TRBV12-4	NA	TRBJ2-7	many	CASSLSDGEQYF	TGTGCCAGCAGTCTCTCGGACGGCGAGCAGTACTTC
TRBV18	TRBD1	TRBJ1-1	NA	CASSPRDSRLNTEAFF	TGTGCCAGCTCACCCCGGGACAGCCGCCTGAACACTGAAGCTTTCTTT
TRBV6-5	NA	TRBJ1-3	NA	CASRYRGNTIYF	TGTGCCAGCAGGTACCGCGGAAACACCATATATTTT
TRBV6-4	TRBD2	TRBJ2-1	many	CASTPGSGDFNEQFF	TGTGCCAGCACCCCGGGTAGCGGGGACTTTAATGAGCAGTTCTTC
TRBV28	NA	TRBJ2-3	few	CASSLSNTDTQYF	TGTGCCAGCAGTTTATCCAACACAGATACGCAGTATTTT